The sequence of this TCR beta chain was determined in a study of control samples from healthy donors and cancer patients. Trimming took 5 bases from V and 0 from J; bases not matched to a gene: 14. The CDR3 loop spans 18 amino acids. Germline-derived CDR1 and CDR2 are ENHRY and SYGVKD. Assay used: immunoSEQ multiplex PCR; TCRdb lists only in-frame clones, some missing. Of roughly 100,000 clones in the sample, about 90% were seen once. The sample consisted of blood. J is TRBJ1-2 and V is TRBV10-3; 8 nucleotides align to TRBD1. This TCR was sampled from a woman younger than 35 in good health. The CDR3 nucleotides read TGTGCCATCAGTAATTCTCCGAGGGGGACAGGCACTAACTATGGCTACACCTTC. It codes for CAISNSPRGTGTNYGYTF.